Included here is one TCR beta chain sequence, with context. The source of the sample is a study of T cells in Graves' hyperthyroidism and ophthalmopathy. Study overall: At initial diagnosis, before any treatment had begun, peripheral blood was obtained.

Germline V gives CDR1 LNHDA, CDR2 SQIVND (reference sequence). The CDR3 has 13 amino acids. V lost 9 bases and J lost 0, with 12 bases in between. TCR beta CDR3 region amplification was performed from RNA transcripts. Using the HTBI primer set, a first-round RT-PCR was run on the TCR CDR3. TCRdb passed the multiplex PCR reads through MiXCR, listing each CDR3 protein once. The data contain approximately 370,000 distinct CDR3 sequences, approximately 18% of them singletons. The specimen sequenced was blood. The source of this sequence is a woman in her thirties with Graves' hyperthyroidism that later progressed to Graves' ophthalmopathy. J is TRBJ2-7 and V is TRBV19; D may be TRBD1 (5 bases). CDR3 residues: CARLGVLSYEQYF. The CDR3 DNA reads TGTGCCAGGCTAGGGGTCCTCTCCTACGAGCAGTACTTC.